These 25 T cell receptor beta chains originate from one sample sequenced in a study of T cells in Graves' hyperthyroidism and ophthalmopathy. The CDR3 regions of TCR beta were amplified from RNA transcripts. When the TCR CDR3 underwent first-round RT-PCR, the HTBI primer set was used. TCRdb independently ran MiXCR on the multiplex PCR reads; one entry per CDR3 protein. The table has some 300,000 distinct CDR3 sequences, about an eighth seen once. Sequenced input: blood. The origin of the receptors is a woman in her thirties with Graves' hyperthyroidism that later progressed to Graves' ophthalmopathy.

The chain recombines TRBV11-2 with TRBJ1-1; weak D call: TRBD1 (5 bases). This CDR3 is built from 14 residues. The germline V gene encodes CDR1 SGHAT and CDR2 FQNNGV. V was trimmed by 4 bases and J by 4 bases, leaving 13 bases between them. The CDR3 loop is CASSWGVSGTEAFF. The CDR3 DNA reads as TGTGCCAGCAGCTGGGGGGTAAGTGGCACTGAAGCTTTCTTT.

The rearrangement joins TRBV28 to TRBJ2-7; the match to TRBD1 covers 8 bases. Germline V gene sequence: CDR1 MDHEN, CDR2 SYDVKM. The V and J ends lost 3 bases and 3 bases, in that order; junction bases with no gene match: 4. CDR3 length: 14 residues. The CDR3 nucleotides read TGTGCCAGCAGTTTTACAGGGGGTTACTACGAGCAGTACTTC. Its protein is CASSFTGGYYEQYF.

The V and J genes are TRBV7-2 and TRBJ1-3; unclear D gene. V was clipped by 1 base and J by 3 bases, with 4 bases between them. The CDR3 is 13 amino acids. Germline V gives CDR1 SGHTA, CDR2 FQGNSA. This CDR3 reads CASSLDVGNTIYF. CDR3 nucleotides: TGTGCCAGCAGCTTAGACGTTGGAAACACCATATATTTT.

This clonotype has ten or more counts. This chain links TRBV7-2 with TRBJ2-1; D is uncertain. V was cut by 4 bases and J by 0 bases, with 4 bases left in between. This CDR3 spans 13 amino acids. CDR1 is SGHTA, CDR2 FQGNSA, per germline. CDR3 coding DNA: TGTGCCAGCAGCTCGAGCTCCTACAATGAGCAGTTCTTC. Translated, it gives CASSSSSYNEQFF.

The chain uses TRBV4-1 and TRBJ2-3; maybe TRBD2 (6 bases). The V end lost 1 base, the J end lost 6 bases, and 17 bases lay between the germline ends. Germline V gene sequence: CDR1 MGHRA, CDR2 YSYEKL. This CDR3 is 16 amino acids long. The CDR3 DNA reads as TGCGCCAGCAGCCAAGTAGGAGGGTCGGGAACCGATACGCAGTATTTT. It translates to CASSQVGGSGTDTQYF.

This clonotype was found many times. The chain combines TRBV28 with TRBJ1-2; D gene uncertain. CDR1 is MDHEN, CDR2 SYDVKM, per germline. The CDR3 extends over 14 amino acids. V lost 6 bases and J lost 10, with 21 bases in between. The CDR3 protein is CASSPSPGGLFYTF. The CDR3 bases are TGTGCCAGCAGCCCGAGCCCGGGCGGGCTATTCTACACCTTC.

The V and J genes are TRBV20-1 and TRBJ2-5, with a possible D match to TRBD1 (6 bases). Per the germline V gene, CDR1 is DFQATT and CDR2 is SNEGSKA (reference sequence). V lost 3 bases and J 1 base, leaving 30 bases between the germline ends. The CDR3 is 20 amino acids. The CDR3 protein is CSASSASSLGQSILQETQYF. The CDR3 coding sequence is TGCAGTGCTAGTAGTGCCAGCAGCCTCGGACAGAGTATACTCCAAGAGACCCAGTACTTC.

This clonotype was seen ten or more times. The chain joins TRBV7-3 to TRBJ2-1, with TRBD2 identical over 8 bases. V shed 0 bases, J shed 9 bases, and the junction held 4 bases outside the gene matches. The CDR3 has 14 amino acids. Germline values: CDR1 SGHTA, CDR2 FQGTGA. The CDR3 here is CASSLTVSGAEQFF. CDR3 bases: TGTGCCAGCAGCTTAACAGTTAGCGGGGCTGAGCAGTTCTTC.

This clonotype came up many times. The chain employs TRBV7-9 and TRBJ2-3; 10 nucleotides agree with TRBD2. Germline V gene sequence: CDR1 SEHNR, CDR2 FQNEAQ (reference sequence). The ends lost 5 bases at V and 4 bases at J; junction bases unmatched: 9. The CDR3 spans 16 residues. The CDR3 sequence: CASSEPGTSVSDTQYF. CDR3 nucleotides: TGTGCCAGCAGCGAACCCGGGACTAGCGTATCAGATACGCAGTATTTT.

The J gene is TRBJ1-2, the V gene TRBV27; TRBD1 agrees at 7 bases. This CDR3 region has 15 residues. With 5 bases clipped from V and 8 bases from J, the junction kept 14 bases outside the gene matches. Germline-derived CDR1 and CDR2 are MNHEY and SMNVEV (reference sequence). The CDR3 reads CASSMSQGHRGGYTF. CDR3 DNA: TGTGCCAGCAGTATGTCACAGGGGCACCGGGGGGGCTACACCTTC.

Ten or more counts support this clonotype. This chain links TRBV5-1 with TRBJ2-3; 7 bases fit TRBD2. This CDR3 spans 16 amino acids. Germline-derived CDR1 and CDR2 are SGHRS and YFSETQ. V shed 1 base, J shed 5 bases, and the junction held 10 bases outside the gene matches. This CDR3 reads CASSLRTGGYGDTQYF. CDR3 in DNA: TGCGCCAGCAGCTTGAGAACGGGAGGTTATGGAGATACGCAGTATTTT.

At least ten counts were recorded for this clonotype. V and J are TRBV11-2 and TRBJ2-2; D is unresolved. Trimming removed 11 bases at V and 6 bases at J, with 19 bases between. This CDR3 contains 14 residues. The germline CDR1 and CDR2 sequences are SGHAT and FQNNGV. The CDR3 DNA reads as TGTGCCGCCACAAAGATGAGTAGTGCCGGGGAGCTGTTTTTT. This translates into CAATKMSSAGELFF.

There are many counts of this clonotype. V usage is TRBV6-2 or TRBV6-3 and J usage is TRBJ1-5; 7 nucleotides align to TRBD1. There are 13 residues in the CDR3. Germline assignment: CDR1 MNHEY and CDR2 SVGEGT. Losses at the gene ends were 5 bases for V and 9 bases for J; bases not matched to a gene: 7. CDR3 nucleotides: TGTGCCAGCAGTCAGACAGGGCTAGCGCCCCAGCATTTT. Its translation is CASSQTGLAPQHF.

This clonotype has a count of ten or more. The chain recombines TRBV7-2 with TRBJ2-5; D is unresolved. V was clipped by 5 bases and J by 4 bases, with 5 bases between them. Germline V gene data show CDR1 as SGHTA and CDR2 as FQGNSA. The CDR3 contains 11 residues. CDR3 sequence: CASSISETQYF. In DNA, the CDR3 is TGTGCCAGCAGCATATCAGAGACCCAGTACTTC.

Concerning this clonotype itself: A read error may be the cause here, since a much bigger clone is one base away. The V gene is TRBV7-2, the J gene TRBJ1-2, with 7 bases aligning to TRBD1. Germline assignment: CDR1 SGHTA and CDR2 FQGNSA. V gave up 2 bases and J gave up 1 base; unmatched junction bases: 4. The CDR3 runs 15 residues. CDR3 nucleotide sequence: TGTGCCAGCAGCTTACGGGGACAGCTTAACTATGGCTACACCTTC. Its protein product is CASSLRGQLNYGYTF. Combining the CDR3 with reference TRBV7-2 and TRBJ1-2 gives the whole variable domain GAGVSQSPSNKVTEKGKDVELRCDPISGHTALYWYRQSLGQGLEFLIYFQGNSAPDKSGLPSDRFSAERTGGSVSTLTIQRTQQEDSAVYLCASSLRGQLNYGYTFGSGTRLTVV.

This clonotype was detected many times. The DNA for the CDR3 is TGTGCCAGCAAGCCCCCAGGCGGAGGACCCTTTAATGAAAAACTGTTTTTT. Protein product: CASKPPGGGPFNEKLFF. The chain uses TRBV28 and TRBJ1-4, with D uncertain. Germline CDR1 is MDHEN and CDR2 is SYDVKM. The CDR3 is 17 amino acids. Between the trimmed V and J ends, which lost 7 bases and 4 bases, there was a span of 22 bases.

This clonotype showed up many times. The chain carries TRBV7-9 and TRBJ1-1; D is possibly TRBD1 (6 bases). Germline loops: CDR1 SEHNR, CDR2 FQNEAQ (reference sequence). V lost 5 bases and J lost 1, with 11 bases in between. The CDR3 consists of 14 residues. The CDR3 DNA reads as TGTGCCAGCAGCCACTCCAGGGGGAACACTGAAGCTTTCTTT. The encoded protein is CASSHSRGNTEAFF.

This clonotype came up a few times. This chain links TRBV19 with TRBJ2-1; D is uncertain. This CDR3 has 12 residues. Germline values: CDR1 LNHDA, CDR2 SQIVND (reference sequence). V lost 1 base to trimming and J lost 6 bases, with 4 bases between them. The chain's CDR3 is CASSIGVNEQFF. The CDR3 nucleotides read TGTGCCAGTAGTATAGGAGTCAATGAGCAGTTCTTC.

This clonotype was found many times. The rearrangement joins TRBV15 to TRBJ2-7; D is tentatively TRBD1 or TRBD2 (5 bases each). The CDR3 sequence is 15 residues long. Per germline, CDR1 LNHNV and CDR2 YYDKDF (reference sequence). V gave up 2 bases and J gave up 3 bases, with 14 bases separating them. CDR3 sequence (DNA): TGTGCCACCAGCAGAACCCAGGGTGGGGGCTACGAGCAGTACTTC. Its translation: CATSRTQGGGYEQYF.

This clonotype was detected many times. The chain joins TRBV20-1 to TRBJ2-3; D uncertain. V lost 6 bases and J lost 0, with 16 bases in between. Per the germline V gene, CDR1 is DFQATT and CDR2 is SNEGSKA (reference sequence). This CDR3 has 15 residues. The CDR3 protein is CSALQGAVSTDTQYF. Here the CDR3 DNA reads TGCAGTGCCCTACAAGGAGCTGTGAGCACAGATACGCAGTATTTT.

This clonotype was seen repeatedly, ten times or more. V is TRBV5-6 and J is TRBJ2-3, with 9 bases matching TRBD2. The V and J ends lost 0 bases and 6 bases, in that order; junction bases with no gene match: 8. The CDR3 runs to 16 residues. From germline, CDR1 is SGHDT and CDR2 YYEEEE. The CDR3 reads CASSLEVSGRGDTQYF. The CDR3 DNA reads TGTGCCAGCAGCTTGGAGGTTAGCGGGAGAGGGGATACGCAGTATTTT.

The V gene is TRBV29-1, the J gene TRBJ2-2; D may be TRBD1 (5 bases). Germline CDR1 reads SQVTM; CDR2 reads ANQGSEA. The CDR3 covers 14 residues. The V end lost 5 bases, the J end lost 5 bases, and 15 bases lay between the germline ends. CDR3 region: CSVKGHRMTGELFF. DNA for the CDR3: TGCAGCGTTAAGGGCCACAGGATGACCGGGGAGCTGTTTTTT.

This clonotype was detected a few times. This chain uses TRBV14 with TRBJ2-7, with no clear D. V lost 1 base to trimming and J lost 1 base, with 14 bases between them. Germline assignment: CDR1 SGHDN and CDR2 FVKESK. The CDR3 runs to 16 residues. The CDR3 DNA follows: TGTGCCAGCAGCCAAGCGTTCGGAACTACGTCCTACGAGCAGTACTTC. It encodes CASSQAFGTTSYEQYF.

This clonotype was observed at least ten times. The chain couples TRBV20-1 to TRBJ2-3, with 8 positions matching TRBD2. J lost 4 bases, V lost 3 bases, and 18 bases had no gene match. The CDR3 sequence is 18 residues long. From germline, CDR1 is DFQATT and CDR2 SNEGSKA (reference sequence). The CDR3 sequence is CSARPITGGPSGADTQYF. CDR3 nucleotides: TGCAGTGCTAGGCCAATAACGGGGGGGCCCTCTGGGGCAGATACGCAGTATTTT.

CDR3 loop: CASSFNPGLADSYEQYF. CDR3 sequence (DNA): TGTGCCAGCAGTTTTAACCCGGGACTAGCGGATAGCTACGAGCAGTACTTC. This chain connects TRBV28 to TRBJ2-7; 11 bases are shared with TRBD2. Germline CDR1 MDHEN, CDR2 SYDVKM. V shed 3 bases, J shed 3 bases, and the junction held 10 bases outside the gene matches. CDR3 length: 17 residues.